This paragraph covers one TCR beta chain sequence. Other DNA sequences within the sample encode an identical CDR3. The sample comes from a study of shared clonotypes between healthy human individuals. Study context: Each donor had three CD4 naive, three CD4 memory, two CD8 naive and one CD8 memory plate.

Only in-frame clones appear in the TCRdb table, and some are missing; sequencing was by immunoSEQ multiplex PCR. This sample yields 2 million to 2.5 million clones, of which 85% to 95% are seen a single time; 0.39% belongs to the top ten. This CDR3 is built from 15 residues. Trimming cost V 5 bases and J 0 bases, with 14 bases left between them. The V gene's germline CDR1 is MNHNY and CDR2 SVGAGI (reference sequence). The sample comprised naive CD4+ T cells from PBMCs. The subset denotes: CD45RA+ positively selected. The receptor comes from a man aged 18 to 35 in good health. Some clones in this sample may be carry-over from other donors' samples. The gene calls are TRBV6-6 and TRBJ2-7; no firm D call. The CDR3 DNA sequence: TGTGCCAGCAGTCCCGAGCCGACTTCCTCCTACGAGCAGTACTTC. Its translation is CASSPEPTSSYEQYF.